This passage covers 32 T cell receptor beta chains from one sample sequenced in a study of T cells in Graves' hyperthyroidism and ophthalmopathy. RNA transcripts provided the source from which TCR beta CDR3 regions were amplified. HTBI primers were employed in a first-round RT-PCR of the TCR CDR3. From the multiplex PCR reads, TCRdb called clonotypes with MiXCR, one entry per CDR3 protein. The table has almost 250,000 distinct CDR3 sequences, 24% seen once. Input material: blood. The receptors stem from a woman aged 40 to 50 with Graves' ophthalmopathy.

This clonotype came up many times. V gene TRBV7-8 combines with J gene TRBJ2-7; the match to TRBD2 covers 14 bases. The junction had 13 bases not matched to a gene; V was cut back by 5 bases and J by 7 bases. Germline V gives CDR1 SGHVS, CDR2 FQNEAQ. The CDR3 consists of 17 residues. This CDR3 is CASSRRLAGGPIGEQYF. The CDR3 DNA is TGTGCCAGCAGCAGAAGACTAGCGGGAGGGCCCATAGGTGAGCAGTACTTC.

This clonotype was observed at least ten times. The CDR3 nucleotides read TGTGCCAGCAGCCAAGTGGGAGAAGAGACCCAGTACTTC. The encoded protein is CASSQVGEETQYF. This rearrangement joins TRBV4-2 to TRBJ2-5; D possibly corresponds to TRBD2 (5 bases). Trimming removed 1 base from V and 3 bases from J, with 6 bases in between. CDR3 length: 13 amino acids. Germline V gene sequence: CDR1 LGHNA, CDR2 YNFKEQ.

This rearrangement joins TRBV20-1 to TRBJ2-6; D might be TRBD1 or TRBD2, each matching 5 bases. Germline assignment: CDR1 DFQATT and CDR2 SNEGSKA (reference sequence). V shed 3 bases and J shed 3 bases, with 27 bases lying between them. This CDR3 contains 20 residues. As DNA, the CDR3 is TGCAGTGCTAGTTCCTGGGAGAGACTCCAGGGTGTGGTTGGGGCCAACGTCCTGACTTTC. Protein sequence: CSASSWERLQGVVGANVLTF.

This clonotype has a count of ten or more. The chain has TRBV11-2 and TRBJ2-3, with D perhaps being TRBD1 or TRBD2 (5 bases each). Germline loops: CDR1 SGHAT, CDR2 FQNNGV. V lost 5 bases and J lost 2, with 14 bases in between. The CDR3 spans 15 residues. The CDR3 loop reads CASSTSGTLTDTQYF. The CDR3 bases are TGTGCCAGCAGCACCTCCGGGACCCTCACAGATACGCAGTATTTT.

This clonotype was recorded many times. This chain connects TRBV3-1 to TRBJ2-4; 12 nucleotides agree with TRBD2. V shed 5 bases, J shed 0 bases, and the junction held 8 bases outside the gene matches. The germline V gene has CDR1 LGHDT and CDR2 YNNKEL (reference sequence). There are 18 residues in the CDR3. CDR3 sequence reads: CASSGDLAGGVAKNIQYF. Written as DNA, the CDR3 is TGTGCCAGCAGCGGAGACCTAGCGGGAGGGGTAGCCAAAAACATTCAGTACTTC.

This clonotype was counted ten times or more. This sequence joins TRBV12-3 or TRBV12-4 and TRBJ1-3; D remains unclear. CDR3 size: 15 residues. The ends were cut back, 7 bases at V and 4 bases at J, with 17 bases in the middle. The CDR3 spells CASTEGHKDGNTIYF. CDR3 DNA: TGTGCCAGCACCGAGGGCCATAAGGACGGAAACACCATATATTTT.

This clonotype was seen at least ten times. The V and J genes are TRBV29-1 and TRBJ1-2, with 10 nucleotides matching TRBD1. In germline, CDR1 is SQVTM, CDR2 ANQGSEA. The CDR3 covers 14 residues. V lost 3 bases and J lost 2; bases outside the gene matches: 3. The CDR3 is CSVDAGQGNYGYTF. In nucleotides, the CDR3 is TGCAGCGTTGATGCGGGACAGGGGAACTATGGCTACACCTTC.

This clonotype was recorded at least ten times. The rearrangement joins TRBV27 to TRBJ2-7, with 11 bases aligning to TRBD2. Germline V CDR1 and CDR2: MNHEY, SMNVEV (reference sequence). J gave up 6 bases and V 3 bases, and 10 bases lay outside the gene matches. The CDR3 is 16 residues long. CDR3 amino acids: CASSFRRSGTSGEQYF. CDR3 DNA: TGTGCCAGCAGTTTCCGGCGTAGCGGGACTAGCGGCGAGCAGTACTTC.

This clonotype was picked up many times. Mismatch with germline at one junction end may stem from a read error. V gene TRBV6-5 combines with J gene TRBJ1-2; D not resolved. The germline CDR1 and CDR2 sequences are MNHEY and SVGAGI. This CDR3 region has 11 residues. As DNA, the CDR3 is TGTGCCAGCAGTTCACGCCGAGGATCTTACTTC. It translates to CASSSRRGSYF.

V usage is TRBV2 and J usage is TRBJ2-5; TRBD2 matches at 13 bases. CDR1 is SNHLY, CDR2 FYNNEI, per germline. V gave up 4 bases and J gave up 2 bases; unmatched junction bases: 10. The CDR3 covers 18 residues. Here the CDR3 reads CASSALGTSGAVQETQYF. CDR3 nucleotides: TGTGCCAGCAGTGCGCTCGGGACTAGCGGGGCGGTACAAGAGACCCAGTACTTC.

The rearrangement uses TRBV5-1 and TRBJ2-2; no reliable D call. V lost 0 bases and J 0 bases, leaving 6 bases between the germline ends. This CDR3 region has 15 residues. The germline V gene encodes CDR1 SGHRS and CDR2 YFSETQ. CDR3 DNA sequence: TGCGCCAGCAGCTTGGATAGACCGAACACCGGGGAGCTGTTTTTT. Translating gives CASSLDRPNTGELFF. Full variable domain (missing parts from reference TRBV5-1 and TRBJ2-2): KAGVTQTPRYLIKTRGQQVTLSCSPISGHRSVSWYQQTPGQGLQFLFEYFSETQRNKGNFPGRFSGRQFSNSRSEMNVSTLELGDSALYLCASSLDRPNTGELFFGEGSRLTVL.

Only a few counts were recorded for this clonotype. The chain uses TRBV6-2 or TRBV6-3 and TRBJ2-7; 9 nucleotides match TRBD1. The CDR3 totals 16 residues. Trimming took 6 bases from V and 1 from J; bases not matched to a gene: 10. Per the germline V gene, CDR1 is MNHEY and CDR2 is SVGEGT. The CDR3 reads CASSESPGTGSYEQYF. CDR3 nucleotide sequence: TGTGCCAGCAGCGAATCCCCCGGGACAGGGTCCTACGAGCAGTACTTC.

The chain carries TRBV29-1 and TRBJ2-7; D is possibly TRBD1 (6 bases). This CDR3 has 13 residues. Germline loops: CDR1 SQVTM, CDR2 ANQGSEA. The V end was cut by 0 bases, the J end by 6 bases, with 12 bases between. CDR3 DNA sequence: TGCAGCGTTGAAGATCCGAAAGGGGGCGAGCAGTACTTC. Protein sequence: CSVEDPKGGEQYF.

This clonotype was recorded at least ten times. The V call is TRBV30, the J call TRBJ1-2; D might be TRBD1 (5 bases). Germline CDR1 is GTSNPN and CDR2 is SVGIG (reference sequence). The CDR3 is 12 amino acids. Trimming removed 8 bases at V and 3 bases at J, with 13 bases between. The CDR3 loop is CAGGRGHYGYTF. In DNA form, the CDR3 reads TGTGCCGGAGGGAGGGGCCACTATGGCTACACCTTC. Full variable domain (remainder filled in from reference TRBV30 and TRBJ1-2): SQTIHQWPATLVQPVGSPLSLECTVEGTSNPNLYWYRQAAGRGLQLLFYSVGIGQISSEVPQNLSASRPQDRQFILSSKKLLLSDSGFYLCAGGRGHYGYTFGSGTRLTVV.

Details on this clonotype: A read error may be the cause here, since a much bigger clone is one base away. The V and J genes are TRBV19 and TRBJ1-5, with D possibly TRBD1 on 5 matching bases. Germline V lookup: CDR1 LNHDA, CDR2 SQIVND (reference sequence). V was trimmed by 5 bases and J by 9 bases, leaving 20 bases between them. The CDR3 contains 15 residues. CDR3 region: CASSYPDIGYRPQHF. CDR3 bases: TGTGCCAGTAGTTATCCGGACATCGGTTATCGGCCCCAGCATTTT.

This clonotype came up many times. The J gene is TRBJ1-5, the V gene TRBV27, with D uncertain. CDR1 is MNHEY and CDR2 is SMNVEV in the germline V gene (reference sequence). The CDR3 spans 16 residues. The V end lost 5 bases, the J end lost 6 bases, and 20 bases lay between the germline ends. CDR3 nucleotides: TGTGCCAGCAGTGACTTGGCGCGGGGAGAGAGTCAGCCCCAGCATTTT. It is translated as CASSDLARGESQPQHF.

This clonotype was observed at least ten times. This rearrangement joins TRBV12-3 or TRBV12-4 to TRBJ1-5, with D unresolved. The length of the CDR3 is 13 residues. Trimming removed 7 bases at V and 0 bases at J, with 7 bases between. The CDR3: CASKVGSNQPQHF. The CDR3 nucleotides read TGTGCCAGCAAGGTTGGTAGCAATCAGCCCCAGCATTTT.

This clonotype was found many times. The V and J genes are TRBV15 and TRBJ1-6; a weak D match, TRBD1 (6 bases). This CDR3 has 15 residues. Germline V gene data show CDR1 as LNHNV and CDR2 as YYDKDF (reference sequence). V lost 0 bases, J lost 11 bases, and 14 bases lay in between. The CDR3 DNA is TGTGCCACCAGCAGAGATACCAGGGGTGGCGCACCCCTCCACTTT. It encodes CATSRDTRGGAPLHF.

The gene calls are TRBV20-1 and TRBJ2-3, with 7 bases that match TRBD1. V trimming: 0 bases; J trimming: 4 bases; junction bases outside the gene matches: 13. This CDR3 contains 17 residues. Germline CDR1 DFQATT, CDR2 SNEGSKA (reference sequence). The CDR3 protein is CSARDVARGLGADTQYF. The CDR3 DNA follows: TGCAGTGCTAGAGACGTGGCGAGGGGGCTAGGCGCAGATACGCAGTATTTT.

This clonotype occurred many times. The genes are TRBV6-4 and TRBJ2-5; TRBD2 matches at 10 bases. The CDR3 extends over 16 amino acids. Unmatched junction bases numbered 9, after V lost 6 bases and J lost 2 bases. Germline loops: CDR1 MRHNA, CDR2 SNTAGT. The CDR3 DNA is TGTGCCAGCAGGAGCGGGAGGGGGAAAAGGCAAGAGACCCAGTACTTC. Translation gives CASRSGRGKRQETQYF.

This clonotype was seen at least ten times. The chain joins TRBV6-5 to TRBJ2-7; the match to TRBD2 covers 8 bases. Germline V lookup: CDR1 MNHEY, CDR2 SVGAGI. Trimming cost V 10 bases and J 2 bases; bases outside gene matches: 13. The CDR3 spans 15 residues. The CDR3 DNA sequence: TGTGCCACCCGAAGCAGCGGGAGCCCCCCCTACGAGCAGTACTTC. It translates to CATRSSGSPPYEQYF.

The rearrangement uses TRBV28 and TRBJ2-7; TRBD1 is a possible D gene (6 bases). The V end lost 7 bases, the J end lost 5 bases, and 18 bases lay between the germline ends. This CDR3 contains 14 residues. Germline CDR1 MDHEN, CDR2 SYDVKM. The DNA for the CDR3 is TGTGCCAGCATAGCACCGGGACATGTGAACGAGCAGTACTTC. This codes for CASIAPGHVNEQYF.

This clonotype was seen at least ten times. The CDR3, as DNA: TGTGCCAGCAGTTTCGGACCGGCCCACACTGAAGCTTTCTTT. Translation gives CASSFGPAHTEAFF. The V gene is TRBV27, the J gene TRBJ1-1; D unresolved. The CDR3 loop spans 14 amino acids. V was pared by 3 bases and J by 3 bases, with 11 bases between. CDR1 and CDR2 (germline): MNHEY, SMNVEV (reference sequence).

This clonotype was seen at least ten times. The chain links TRBV6-5 to TRBJ2-7; D is uncertain. The V end was cut by 8 bases, the J end by 1 base, with 18 bases between. This CDR3 spans 15 amino acids. CDR1 and CDR2 (germline): MNHEY, SVGAGI. The CDR3 nucleotides read TGTGCCAGCCTCACAAACCGGGCCTCTTCCTACGAGCAGTACTTC. This translates into CASLTNRASSYEQYF.

This clonotype was detected many times. The gene calls are TRBV4-2 and TRBJ2-4; maybe TRBD2 (5 bases). Trimming removed 1 base from V and 0 bases from J, with 13 bases in between. CDR3 length: 17 amino acids. CDR1 is LGHNA, CDR2 YNFKEQ, per germline. The CDR3 loop is CASSQAERSIAKNIQYF. In DNA form, the CDR3 reads TGTGCCAGCAGCCAAGCGGAGCGGTCCATAGCCAAAAACATTCAGTACTTC.

This clonotype appeared many times. V gene TRBV6-1 combines with J gene TRBJ1-6; 8 bases are a match to TRBD1. Germline V CDR1 and CDR2: MNHNS, SASEGT. The J segment lost 1 base and the V segment lost 3 bases, leaving 8 bases of the junction unmatched. The CDR3 covers 18 residues. The CDR3 DNA reads as TGTGCCAGCAGTGAGACCGACAGGGGTTATTCCTATAATTCACCCCTCCACTTT. Translating gives CASSETDRGYSYNSPLHF.

There are many counts of this clonotype. The chain recombines TRBV7-9 with TRBJ2-6, with D unclear. The CDR3 has 14 residues. Trimming pared 3 bases from V and 0 bases from J, leaving 3 bases between. The V gene's germline CDR1 is SEHNR and CDR2 FQNEAQ (reference sequence). Written as DNA, the CDR3 is TGTGCCAGCAGCTTGGACTCTGGGGCCAACGTCCTGACTTTC. Amino acids: CASSLDSGANVLTF. Full variable domain (outside the CDR3, taken from reference TRBV7-9 and TRBJ2-6): DTGVSQNPRHKITKRGQNVTFRCDPISEHNRLYWYRQTLGQGPEFLTYFQNEAQLEKSRLLSDRFSAERPKGSFSTLEIQRTEQGDSAMYLCASSLDSGANVLTFGAGSRLTVL.

In its sample, this clonotype was seen many times. V gene TRBV20-1 combines with J gene TRBJ2-7; D perhaps matches TRBD2 (5 bases). Germline-derived CDR1 and CDR2 are DFQATT and SNEGSKA (reference sequence). Trimming took 4 bases from V and 4 from J, leaving 20 bases between them. The CDR3 contains 15 residues. CDR3 coding DNA: TGCAGTGCTATACTCTTCGGAGGCCCAACGTACGAGCAGTACTTC. As protein: CSAILFGGPTYEQYF.

This clonotype was seen ten or more times. The gene calls are TRBV12-3 or TRBV12-4 and TRBJ2-2; TRBD2 agrees at 8 bases. The CDR3 spans 17 residues. J gave up 1 base and V 1 base, and 5 bases lay outside the gene matches. CDR3 region: CASSLVWLAGNTGELFF. CDR3 DNA sequence: TGTGCCAGCAGTTTAGTTTGGCTAGCGGGGAACACCGGGGAGCTGTTTTTT.

This chain joins TRBV4-1 and TRBJ2-2; TRBD2 is a possible D gene (6 bases). The V and J ends lost 4 bases and 5 bases respectively, with 14 bases between them. CDR3 length: 15 residues. CDR1 and CDR2 (germline): MGHRA, YSYEKL. The CDR3: CASSPTGTLTGELFF. The CDR3 bases are TGCGCCAGCAGCCCAACCGGGACTTTAACCGGGGAGCTGTTTTTT.

At least ten counts were recorded for this clonotype. V and J are TRBV7-8 and TRBJ2-1, with D unresolved. CDR1 is SGHVS, CDR2 FQNEAQ, per germline. This CDR3 contains 15 residues. V was pared by 5 bases and J by 4 bases, with 15 bases between. As DNA, the CDR3 is TGTGCCAGCAGCCCTAGGACCCCTGGGTACAATGAGCAGTTCTTC. Translation: CASSPRTPGYNEQFF.

This clonotype has ten or more counts. J is TRBJ2-7 and V is TRBV5-1, with D maybe TRBD1 (6 bases). Germline CDR1 SGHRS, CDR2 YFSETQ. The CDR3 is 15 amino acids. V lost 0 bases and J 6 bases, leaving 16 bases between the germline ends. The CDR3 reads CASSLDRAASGEQYF. The DNA for the CDR3 is TGCGCCAGCAGCTTGGACAGGGCGGCGTCTGGCGAGCAGTACTTC.